A selection of T cell receptor beta chains follows, all from one sample in a study of T cell responses to AZD1222 COVID-19 vaccine. Produced via immunoSEQ multiplex PCR; TCRdb's table is partial and in-frame only. The sample carries roughly 80,000 clones, 88% recorded once. The sample was peripheral blood, taken on day 0 of MenACWY control vaccination. These receptors all stem from an adult in good health. The CDR3 runs from the conserved cysteine through the conserved F or W. D genes are given only for firm matches. Clone size is stated in some rows and not others, as once, few, many or a class when expanded.

D gene | J gene | V gene | clone size | CDR3 protein | CDR3 DNA
- | TRBJ1-4 | TRBV6-2/TRBV6-3 | - | CASSYAGQKREKLFF | TGTGCCAGCAGTTACGCGGGACAAAAGCGTGAAAAACTGTTTTTT
TRBD2 | TRBJ2-1 | TRBV4-1 | few | CASSQGGGLAGSEQFF | TGCGCCAGCAGCCAAGGAGGCGGACTAGCGGGAAGTGAGCAGTTCTTC
TRBD1 | TRBJ1-4 | TRBV10-3 | - | CAISEPGQGGGEKLFF | TGTGCCATCAGTGAGCCCGGACAGGGAGGAGGTGAAAAACTGTTTTTT
- | TRBJ2-7 | TRBV6-2/TRBV6-3 | - | CASSYDSSYEQYF | TGTGCCAGCAGTTACGACAGCTCCTACGAGCAGTACTTC
- | TRBJ2-7 | TRBV9 | - | CASSSRTFSYEQYF | TGTGCCAGCAGCTCAAGGACATTCTCCTACGAGCAGTACTTC
- | TRBJ2-7 | TRBV27 | - | CASSRLGRSSYEQYF | TGTGCCAGCAGCCGCCTCGGCCGGAGCTCCTACGAGCAGTACTTC
TRBD1 | TRBJ1-2 | TRBV6-5 | - | CASTTTGVPYGYTF | TGTGCCAGCACGACGACAGGGGTGCCCTATGGCTACACCTTC
- | TRBJ2-1 | TRBV9 | - | CASGRLNEQFF | TGTGCCAGCGGGCGACTCAATGAGCAGTTCTTC
TRBD1 | TRBJ1-1 | TRBV11-3 | - | CASSSRGGGKTIRHTEAFF | TGTGCCAGCAGCTCCCGTGGAGGGGGCAAGACAATAAGGCACACTGAAGCTTTCTTT
- | TRBJ2-3 | TRBV30 | - | CAWSVLGVSTDTQYF | TGTGCCTGGAGTGTACTTGGGGTTAGCACAGATACGCAGTATTTT
TRBD1 | TRBJ2-7 | TRBV7-9 | once | CASSYRDRAANEQYF | TGTGCCAGCAGCTACCGCGACAGGGCCGCCAACGAGCAGTACTTC
TRBD1 | TRBJ2-6 | TRBV10-3 | - | CAISTGTGTPGANVLTF | TGTGCCATCAGTACCGGGACAGGGACTCCTGGGGCCAACGTCCTGACTTTC
TRBD2 | TRBJ2-2 | TRBV6-1 | - | CASSDYPGLPVTGELFF | TGTGCCAGCAGTGATTACCCGGGACTACCCGTCACCGGGGAGCTGTTTTTT
TRBD1 | TRBJ1-5 | TRBV18 | once | CASSPDRVGQPQHF | TGTGCCAGCTCACCAGACAGGGTTGGTCAGCCCCAGCATTTT
- | TRBJ2-2 | TRBV29-1 | - | CSVKLGQNTGELFF | TGCAGCGTGAAATTGGGACAAAACACCGGGGAGCTGTTTTTT
- | TRBJ1-5 | TRBV11-3 | - | CASSLVGCTLKGYQPQHF | TGTGCCAGCAGCTTAGTGGGTTGCACCCTAAAGGGATATCAGCCCCAGCATTTT
- | TRBJ2-3 | TRBV21-1 | - | CASSKGTAGGPGGTDTQYF | TGTGCCAGCAGCAAAGGAACGGCGGGAGGGCCCGGAGGCACAGATACGCAGTATTTT
- | TRBJ2-7 | TRBV28 | - | CASKGLPGEQYF | TGTGCCAGCAAGGGCCTACCTGGGGAGCAGTACTTC
- | TRBJ1-1 | TRBV5-1 | - | CASSSPNTEAFF | TGCGCCAGCAGCTCCCCTAACACTGAAGCTTTCTTT
TRBD2 | TRBJ2-7 | TRBV27 | - | CASSRASGGYEQYF | TGTGCCAGCAGCCGAGCTAGCGGGGGGTACGAGCAGTACTTC
- | TRBJ1-6 | TRBV19 | - | CASSPRGSGSPLHF | TGTGCCAGTAGCCCGAGGGGGAGCGGTTCACCCCTCCACTTT
- | TRBJ1-3 | TRBV29-1 | - | CSVDLRNTIYF | TGCAGCGTTGATTTGAGAAACACCATATATTTT
TRBD2 | TRBJ2-2 | TRBV7-2 | - | CASSKGLAVTGELFF | TGTGCCAGCAGCAAGGGACTAGCGGTGACCGGGGAGCTGTTTTTT
- | TRBJ1-1 | TRBV18 | - | CASSPPGGTEAFF | TGTGCCAGCTCACCACCAGGGGGCACTGAAGCTTTCTTT
- | TRBJ1-3 | TRBV3-1/TRBV3-2 | - | CASSPLGGNTIYF | TGTGCCAGCAGCCCCCTGGGTGGAAACACCATATATTTT
- | TRBJ1-4 | TRBV18 | - | CASSPQGTNEKLFF | TGTGCCAGCTCACCACAGGGAACTAATGAAAAACTGTTTTTT
- | TRBJ2-3 | TRBV30 | - | CAWSVGLQGTDTQYF | TGTGCCTGGAGTGTAGGATTACAGGGCACAGATACGCAGTATTTT
- | TRBJ1-3 | TRBV6-5 | - | CASDGIPGNTIYF | TGTGCCAGCGACGGAATCCCTGGAAACACCATATATTTT
- | TRBJ2-7 | TRBV6-5 | few | CASSYGALHYEQYF | TGTGCCAGCAGTTACGGGGCCCTACACTACGAGCAGTACTTC
TRBD1 | TRBJ1-5 | TRBV6-2/TRBV6-3 | - | CASSYHGQGVYGSNQPQHF | TGTGCCAGCAGTTACCATGGACAGGGCGTCTACGGTAGCAATCAGCCCCAGCATTTT
- | TRBJ1-1 | TRBV7-2 | - | CASSLGLRGTEAFF | TGTGCCAGCAGCTTAGGGTTAAGGGGCACTGAAGCTTTCTTT
TRBD1 | TRBJ1-1 | TRBV30 | few | CAWSVQGYTEAFF | TGTGCCTGGAGTGTACAGGGGTACACTGAAGCTTTCTTT
- | TRBJ1-3 | TRBV10-1 | - | CASSEDHAAGNTIYF | TGCGCCAGCAGTGAGGACCACGCCGCTGGAAACACCATATATTTT
- | TRBJ1-1 | TRBV27 | few | CASSSDSITEAFF | TGTGCCAGCAGTTCGGACAGTATCACTGAAGCTTTCTTT
- | TRBJ1-2 | TRBV19 | - | CASSIALLPRGGYTF | TGTGCCAGTAGTATAGCCCTCCTCCCTCGGGGAGGCTACACCTTC
- | TRBJ2-7 | TRBV9 | - | CASSVGAIGTYEQYF | TGTGCCAGCAGCGTAGGGGCTATCGGCACCTACGAGCAGTACTTC
- | TRBJ1-2 | TRBV7-2 | few | CASSLLRVRGGYTF | TGTGCCAGCAGCTTACTCCGTGTGCGCGGGGGCTACACCTTC
- | TRBJ1-2 | TRBV30 | - | CAWSVSSFGSPDGYTF | TGTGCCTGGAGTGTATCAAGCTTCGGTTCCCCCGACGGCTACACCTTC
TRBD2 | TRBJ2-3 | TRBV18 | - | CASSPRRLASTDTQYF | TGTGCCAGCTCACCACGGAGACTAGCGAGCACAGATACGCAGTATTTT
TRBD2 | TRBJ2-3 | TRBV9 | - | CASSEGTSGRTDTQYF | TGTGCCAGCAGCGAGGGGACTAGCGGGAGAACAGATACGCAGTATTTT
TRBD2 | TRBJ2-2 | TRBV6-5 | - | CASRFTSGNTGELFF | TGTGCCAGCAGATTCACTAGCGGGAACACCGGGGAGCTGTTTTTT
- | TRBJ2-2 | TRBV11-3 | - | CASSSSLTSNTGELFF | TGTGCCAGCAGCTCCAGCCTTACCTCGAACACCGGGGAGCTGTTTTTT
TRBD1 | TRBJ1-6 | TRBV6-6 | - | CASSLTLQGALSSYNSPLHF | TGTGCCAGCAGTCTGACCTTACAGGGGGCGTTGAGCTCCTATAATTCACCCCTCCACTTT
- | TRBJ1-1 | TRBV19 | - | CASSIARGAEAFF | TGTGCCAGTAGTATCGCCAGGGGTGCTGAAGCTTTCTTT
- | TRBJ1-1 | TRBV6-2/TRBV6-3 | - | CASSYGGGGGVTEAFF | TGTGCCAGCAGTTACGGGGGGGGAGGCGGAGTTACTGAAGCTTTCTTT